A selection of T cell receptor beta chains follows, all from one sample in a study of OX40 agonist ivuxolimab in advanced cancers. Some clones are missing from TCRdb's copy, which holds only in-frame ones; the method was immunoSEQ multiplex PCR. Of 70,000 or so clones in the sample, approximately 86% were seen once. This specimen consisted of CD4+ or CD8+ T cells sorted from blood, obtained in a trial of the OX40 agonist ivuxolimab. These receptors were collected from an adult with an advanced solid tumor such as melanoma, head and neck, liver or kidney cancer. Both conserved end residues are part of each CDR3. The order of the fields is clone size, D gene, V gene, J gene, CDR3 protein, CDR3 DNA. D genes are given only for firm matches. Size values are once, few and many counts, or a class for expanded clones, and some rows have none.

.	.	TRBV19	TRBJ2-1	CASSIPRGEYNEQFF	TGCGCCAGTAGTATCCCCAGGGGAGAATACAATGAGCAGTTCTTC
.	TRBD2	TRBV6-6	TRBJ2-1	CASNNDPGSGGVEQFF	TGTGCCAGCAACAACGATCCGGGTAGCGGGGGGGTCGAGCAGTTCTTC
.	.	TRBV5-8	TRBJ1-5	CASSPWEAGSNQPQHF	TGTGCCAGCAGCCCCTGGGAGGCGGGGAGCAATCAGCCCCAGCATTTT
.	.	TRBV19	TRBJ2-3	CASSRRDKTQYF	TGTGCCAGTAGTAGGCGGGATAAAACGCAGTATTTT
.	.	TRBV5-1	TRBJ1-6	CASSLAGVSPLHF	TGCGCCAGCAGCTTGGCAGGGGTTTCACCCCTCCACTTT
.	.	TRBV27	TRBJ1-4	CASSLSPLRRTNEKLFF	TGTGCCAGCAGTTTATCCCCACTCCGAAGGACGAATGAAAAACTGTTTTTT
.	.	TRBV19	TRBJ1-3	CASSTLGSLSGNTIYF	TGTGCCAGTAGTACCCTTGGAAGCCTCTCTGGAAACACCATATATTTT
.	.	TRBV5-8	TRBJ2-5	CASSPQGTKETQYF	TGTGCCAGCAGCCCACAGGGTACTAAAGAGACCCAGTACTTC
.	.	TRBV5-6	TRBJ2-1	CASRGSVGDRDNEQFF	TGTGCCAGCAGGGGATCTGTAGGGGATAGAGACAATGAGCAGTTCTTC
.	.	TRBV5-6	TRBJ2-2	CASSFLDSNTGELFF	TGTGCCAGCAGCTTCTTGGACAGCAACACCGGGGAGCTGTTTTTT
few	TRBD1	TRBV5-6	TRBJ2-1	CASILGTGDEQFF	TGTGCCAGCATCCTCGGGACAGGGGATGAGCAGTTCTTC
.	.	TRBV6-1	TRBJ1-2	CASTEPKGLYGYTF	TGTGCCAGCACTGAACCGAAGGGACTCTATGGCTACACCTTC
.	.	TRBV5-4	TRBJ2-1	CAIRGGDLRSIEQFF	TGTGCCATCAGGGGAGGGGACTTGAGGTCCATTGAGCAGTTCTTC
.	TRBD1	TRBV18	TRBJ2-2	CASSRQGRTGELFF	TGTGCCAGCTCGCGACAGGGAAGGACCGGGGAGCTGTTTTTT
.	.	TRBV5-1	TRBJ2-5	CASSLSWVEETQYF	TGCGCCAGCAGCTTGAGCTGGGTCGAAGAGACCCAGTACTTC
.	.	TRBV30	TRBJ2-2	CAWSVNVNTGELFF	TGTGCCTGGAGTGTTAATGTGAACACCGGGGAGCTGTTTTTT
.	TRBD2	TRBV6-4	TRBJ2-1	CASSTLEGGLNEQFF	TGTGCCAGCAGTACCCTTGAGGGAGGGCTTAATGAGCAGTTCTTC
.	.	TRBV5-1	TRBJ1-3	CASSPVGNTIYF	TGCGCCAGCAGCCCGGTCGGAAACACCATATATTTT
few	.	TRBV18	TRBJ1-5	CASSGYNQPQHF	TGTGCCAGCTCAGGGTACAATCAGCCCCAGCATTTT
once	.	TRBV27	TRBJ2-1	CASSLGRGKNNEQFF	TGTGCCAGCAGTTTAGGCAGAGGTAAAAACAATGAGCAGTTCTTC
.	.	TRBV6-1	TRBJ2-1	CASSTAQGPLEQFF	TGTGCCAGCAGCACCGCCCAGGGGCCGCTGGAGCAGTTCTTC
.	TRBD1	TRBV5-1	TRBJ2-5	CASSPGQGGETQYF	TGCGCCAGCAGCCCCGGACAGGGAGGAGAGACCCAGTACTTC
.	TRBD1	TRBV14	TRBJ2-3	CASSQDRDRAWVDTQYF	TGTGCCAGCAGCCAAGACCGGGACAGGGCTTGGGTAGATACGCAGTATTTT
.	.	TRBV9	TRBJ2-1	CASSVASYNEQFF	TGTGCCAGCAGCGTAGCGTCCTACAATGAGCAGTTCTTC
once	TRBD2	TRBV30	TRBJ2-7	CAWSVGGSSYEQYF	TGTGCCTGGAGTGTAGGCGGGAGTAGCTACGAGCAGTACTTC
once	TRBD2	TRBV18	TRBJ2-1	CASSPRTSLVNEQFF	TGTGCCAGCTCACCAAGGACTAGTCTAGTAAATGAGCAGTTCTTC
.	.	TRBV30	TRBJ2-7	CACNRDSYEQYF	TGTGCCTGTAACCGGGACTCCTACGAGCAGTACTTC
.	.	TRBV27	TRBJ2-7	CASSLWQAPYEQYF	TGTGCCAGCAGTTTATGGCAGGCACCCTACGAGCAGTACTTC
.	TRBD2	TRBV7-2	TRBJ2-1	CASIPGLAYNEQFF	TGTGCCAGCATCCCGGGACTAGCCTACAATGAGCAGTTCTTC
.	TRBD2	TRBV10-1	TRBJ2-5	CASSGGRASGPVQETQYF	TGCGCCAGCAGTGGAGGAAGGGCTAGCGGGCCTGTCCAAGAGACCCAGTACTTC
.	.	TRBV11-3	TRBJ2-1	CASSLGGSYNEQFF	TGTGCCAGCAGCTTAGGGGGCTCCTACAATGAGCAGTTCTTC
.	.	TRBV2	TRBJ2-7	CASSASAEPYEQYF	TGTGCCAGCAGTGCTTCAGCGGAGCCCTACGAGCAGTACTTC
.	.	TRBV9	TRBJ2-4	CASSVGAKNIQYF	TGTGCCAGCAGCGTCGGCGCCAAAAACATTCAGTACTTC
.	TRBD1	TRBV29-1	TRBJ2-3	CSVVLGQGSTDTQYF	TGCAGCGTGGTTCTGGGACAGGGGAGCACAGATACGCAGTATTTT
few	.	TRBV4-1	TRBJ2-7	CASSQDRQSSYEQYF	TGCGCCAGCAGCCAAGATAGGCAGAGCTCCTACGAGCAGTACTTC
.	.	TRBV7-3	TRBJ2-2	CASSPDTGELFF	TGTGCCAGCAGCCCCGACACCGGGGAGCTGTTTTTT
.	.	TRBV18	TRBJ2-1	CASSGGPYNEQFF	TGTGCCAGCTCAGGAGGGCCATACAATGAGCAGTTCTTC
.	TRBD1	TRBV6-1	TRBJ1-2	CASRDRGTENYGYTF	TGTGCCAGCAGGGACAGGGGGACTGAAAACTATGGCTACACCTTC
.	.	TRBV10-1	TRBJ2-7	CASRSDSFSYEQYF	TGCGCCAGCAGGTCGGACAGCTTCTCCTACGAGCAGTACTTC
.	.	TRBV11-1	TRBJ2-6	CASSLDKGLYSGANVLTF	TGTGCCAGCAGCTTAGACAAGGGTTTGTACTCTGGGGCCAACGTCCTGACTTTC
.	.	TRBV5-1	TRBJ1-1	CASSLGESTEAFF	TGCGCCAGCAGCTTGGGGGAGAGCACTGAAGCTTTCTTT
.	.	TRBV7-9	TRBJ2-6	CASSLMGAGANVLTF	TGTGCCAGCAGCTTAATGGGGGCTGGGGCCAACGTCCTGACTTTC
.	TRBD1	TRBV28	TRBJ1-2	CASSVTGESLNYGYTF	TGTGCCAGCAGTGTGACAGGGGAAAGTCTAAACTATGGCTACACCTTC
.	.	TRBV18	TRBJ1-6	CASSQTEDNSPLHF	TGTGCCAGCTCCCAGACGGAGGATAATTCACCCCTCCACTTT
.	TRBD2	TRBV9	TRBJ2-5	CASSRSGGEQETQYF	TGTGCCAGCAGCAGGAGCGGGGGGGAACAAGAGACCCAGTACTTC
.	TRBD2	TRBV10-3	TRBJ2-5	CAISEGTTRGVDQYF	TGTGCCATCAGCGAGGGGACTACTCGAGGAGTAGACCAGTACTTC
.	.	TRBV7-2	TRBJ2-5	CASSLAGRETQYF	TGTGCCAGCAGCTTAGCTGGGAGGGAGACCCAGTACTTC
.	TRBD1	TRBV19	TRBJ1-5	CASRDGAQGPYGNQPQHF	TGTGCCAGTAGAGATGGGGCACAGGGGCCATACGGCAATCAGCCCCAGCATTTT
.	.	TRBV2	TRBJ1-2	CASSGQGSGGGYTF	TGTGCCAGCAGTGGCCAGGGCTCCGGGGGCGGCTACACCTTC
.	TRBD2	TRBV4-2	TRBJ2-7	CASSQPTSGSYEQYF	TGTGCCAGCAGCCAACCTACTAGCGGCTCCTACGAGCAGTACTTC
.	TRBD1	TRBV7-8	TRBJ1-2	CASSLDRQGNGYTF	TGTGCCAGCAGCTTAGATAGACAGGGTAATGGCTACACCTTC
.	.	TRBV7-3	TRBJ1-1	CASSSYRETEAFF	TGTGCCAGCAGTTCTTATAGGGAAACTGAAGCTTTCTTT
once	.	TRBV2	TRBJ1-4	CASSFGTLNEKLFF	TGTGCCAGCAGCTTCGGGACGTTAAATGAAAAACTGTTTTTT
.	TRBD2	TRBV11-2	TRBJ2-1	CASSPSGLAGMNEQFF	TGTGCCAGCAGCCCCAGCGGGCTAGCGGGAATGAATGAGCAGTTCTTC
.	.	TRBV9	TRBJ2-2	CASSPSGTTNTGELFF	TGTGCCAGCAGCCCCAGCGGGACAACGAACACCGGGGAGCTGTTTTTT
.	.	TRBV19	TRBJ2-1	CASSPRGGWQFF	TGTGCCAGTAGTCCGCGGGGAGGATGGCAGTTCTTC
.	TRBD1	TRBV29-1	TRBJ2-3	CSVEEDRGADTQYF	TGCAGCGTTGAGGAAGACAGGGGGGCAGATACGCAGTATTTT
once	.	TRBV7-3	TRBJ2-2	CASRRGQAGELFF	TGTGCCAGCCGGAGGGGGCAGGCCGGGGAGCTGTTTTTT
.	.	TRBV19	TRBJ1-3	CASRQSGGNTIYF	TGTGCCAGTAGGCAATCGGGAGGAAACACCATATATTTT
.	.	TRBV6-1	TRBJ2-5	CASSEAGSGETQYF	TGTGCCAGCAGTGAAGCAGGCAGCGGGGAGACCCAGTACTTC